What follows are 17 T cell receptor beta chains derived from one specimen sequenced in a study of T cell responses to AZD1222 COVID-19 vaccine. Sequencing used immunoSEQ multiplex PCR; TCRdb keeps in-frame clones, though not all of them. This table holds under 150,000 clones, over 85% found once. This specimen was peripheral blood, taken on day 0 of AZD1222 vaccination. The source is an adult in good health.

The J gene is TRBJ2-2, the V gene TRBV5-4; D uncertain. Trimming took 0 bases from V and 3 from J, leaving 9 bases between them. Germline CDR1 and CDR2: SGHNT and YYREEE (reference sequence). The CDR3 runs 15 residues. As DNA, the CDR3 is TGTGCCAGCAGCTTGGGGCGGAGTTACACCGGGGAGCTGTTTTTT. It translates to CASSLGRSYTGELFF.

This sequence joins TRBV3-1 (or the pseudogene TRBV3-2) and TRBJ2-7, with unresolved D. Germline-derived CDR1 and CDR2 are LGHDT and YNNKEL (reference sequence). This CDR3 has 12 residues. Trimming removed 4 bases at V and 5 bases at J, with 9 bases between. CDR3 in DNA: TGTGCCAGCAGCCCCTCAGCAAACGAGCAGTACTTC. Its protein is CASSPSANEQYF.

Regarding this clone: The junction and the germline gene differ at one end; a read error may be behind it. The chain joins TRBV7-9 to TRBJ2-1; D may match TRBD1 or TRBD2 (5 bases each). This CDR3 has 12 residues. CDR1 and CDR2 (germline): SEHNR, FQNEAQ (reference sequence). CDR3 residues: CASSLSGDPEIF. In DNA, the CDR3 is TGTGCCAGCAGCTTAAGTGGGGACCCCGAAATCTTC. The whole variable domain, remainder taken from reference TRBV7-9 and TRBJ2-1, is DTGVSQNPRHKITKRGQNVTFRCDPISEHNRLYWYRQTLGQGPEFLTYFQNEAQLEKSRLLSDRFSAERPKGSFSTLEIQRTEQGDSAMYLCASSLSGDPEIFGPGTRLTVL.

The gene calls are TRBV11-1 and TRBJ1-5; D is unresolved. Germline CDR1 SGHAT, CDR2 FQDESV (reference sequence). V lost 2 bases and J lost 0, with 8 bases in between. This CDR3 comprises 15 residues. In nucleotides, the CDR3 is TGTGCCAGCAGCTTACCCATATATAGCAATCAGCCCCAGCATTTT. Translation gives CASSLPIYSNQPQHF.

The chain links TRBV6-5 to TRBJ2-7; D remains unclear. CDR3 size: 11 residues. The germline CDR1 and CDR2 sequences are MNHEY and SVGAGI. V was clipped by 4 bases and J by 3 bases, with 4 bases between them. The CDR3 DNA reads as TGTGCCAGCAGTTCCGACTACGAGCAGTACTTC. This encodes CASSSDYEQYF.

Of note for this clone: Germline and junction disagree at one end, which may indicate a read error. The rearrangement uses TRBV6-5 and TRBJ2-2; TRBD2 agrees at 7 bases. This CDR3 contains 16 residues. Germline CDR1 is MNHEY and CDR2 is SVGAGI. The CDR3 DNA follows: TGTGCCAGCAATTACGGGGCTAGCGGTGGGGCCGGGGAGCTGTTTTTT. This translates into CASNYGASGGAGELFF.

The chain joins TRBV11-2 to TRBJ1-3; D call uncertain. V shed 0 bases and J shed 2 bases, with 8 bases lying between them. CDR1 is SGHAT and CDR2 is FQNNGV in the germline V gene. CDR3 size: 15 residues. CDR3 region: CASSLDQGPGNTIYF. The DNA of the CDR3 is TGTGCCAGCAGCTTAGATCAAGGGCCTGGAAACACCATATATTTT.

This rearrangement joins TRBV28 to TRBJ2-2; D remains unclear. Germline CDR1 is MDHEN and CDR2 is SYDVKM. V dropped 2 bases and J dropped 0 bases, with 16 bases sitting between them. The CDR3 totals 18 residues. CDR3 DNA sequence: TGTGCCAGCAGTTTAGACCCCCGAGACTCCACGAACACCGGGGAGCTGTTTTTT. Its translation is CASSLDPRDSTNTGELFF.

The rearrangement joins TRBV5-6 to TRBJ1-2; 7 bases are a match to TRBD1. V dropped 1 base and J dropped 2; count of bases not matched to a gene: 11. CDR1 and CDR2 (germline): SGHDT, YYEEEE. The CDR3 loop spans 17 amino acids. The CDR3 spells CASSLFILWGQNYGYTF. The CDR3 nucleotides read TGTGCCAGCAGCTTGTTTATACTCTGGGGACAGAACTATGGCTACACCTTC.

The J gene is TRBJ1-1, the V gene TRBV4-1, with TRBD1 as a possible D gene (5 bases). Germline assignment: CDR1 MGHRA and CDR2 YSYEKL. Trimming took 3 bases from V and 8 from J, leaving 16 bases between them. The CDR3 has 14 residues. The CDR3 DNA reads TGCGCCAGCAGCCATTCAAGGCGGGACGTCGAAGCTTTCTTT. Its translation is CASSHSRRDVEAFF.

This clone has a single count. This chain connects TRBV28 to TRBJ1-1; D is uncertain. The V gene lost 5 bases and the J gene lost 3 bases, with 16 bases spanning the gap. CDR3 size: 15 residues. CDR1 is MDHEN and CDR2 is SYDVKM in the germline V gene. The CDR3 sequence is CASSTIGVGDTEAFF. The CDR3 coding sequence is TGTGCCAGCAGTACTATCGGGGTGGGAGACACTGAAGCTTTCTTT.

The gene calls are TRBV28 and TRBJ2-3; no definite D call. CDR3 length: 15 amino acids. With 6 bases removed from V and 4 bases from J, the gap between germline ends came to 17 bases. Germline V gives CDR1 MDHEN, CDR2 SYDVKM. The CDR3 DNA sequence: TGTGCCAGCAGGGTGGCAGACGCGGTTCCAGATACGCAGTATTTT. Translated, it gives CASRVADAVPDTQYF.

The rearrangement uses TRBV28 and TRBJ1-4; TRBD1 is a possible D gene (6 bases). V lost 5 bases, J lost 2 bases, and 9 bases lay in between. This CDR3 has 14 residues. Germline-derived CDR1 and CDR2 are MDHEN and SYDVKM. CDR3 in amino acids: CASSDRTTNEKLFF. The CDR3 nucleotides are TGTGCCAGCAGTGACAGGACGACTAATGAAAAACTGTTTTTT. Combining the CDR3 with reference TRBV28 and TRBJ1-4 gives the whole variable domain DVKVTQSSRYLVKRTGEKVFLECVQDMDHENMFWYRQDPGLGLRLIYFSYDVKMKEKGDIPEGYSVSREKKERFSLILESASTNQTSMYLCASSDRTTNEKLFFGSGTQLSVL.

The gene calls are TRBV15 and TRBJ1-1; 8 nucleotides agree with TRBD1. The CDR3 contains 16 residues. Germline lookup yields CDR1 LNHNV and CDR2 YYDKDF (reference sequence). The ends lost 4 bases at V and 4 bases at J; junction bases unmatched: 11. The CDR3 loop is CATSTGGAGQGTEAFF. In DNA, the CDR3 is TGTGCCACCAGCACAGGGGGCGCGGGTCAGGGCACTGAAGCTTTCTTT. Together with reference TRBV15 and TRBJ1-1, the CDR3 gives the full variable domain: DAMVIQNPRYQVTQFGKPVTLSCSQTLNHNVMYWYQQKSSQAPKLLFHYYDKDFNNEADTPDNFQSRRPNTSFCFLDIRSPGLGDTAMYLCATSTGGAGQGTEAFFGQGTRLTVV.

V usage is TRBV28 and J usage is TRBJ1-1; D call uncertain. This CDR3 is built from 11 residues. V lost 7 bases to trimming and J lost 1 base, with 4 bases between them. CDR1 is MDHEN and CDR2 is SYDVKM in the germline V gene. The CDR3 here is CASTGNTEAFF. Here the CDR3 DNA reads TGTGCCAGCACAGGGAACACTGAAGCTTTCTTT.

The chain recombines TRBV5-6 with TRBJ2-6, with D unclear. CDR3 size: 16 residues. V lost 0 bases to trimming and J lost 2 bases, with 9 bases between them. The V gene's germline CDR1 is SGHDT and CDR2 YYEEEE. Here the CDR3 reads CASSLAAYAGANVLTF. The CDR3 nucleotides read TGTGCCAGCAGCTTGGCCGCTTACGCTGGGGCCAACGTCCTGACTTTC.

CDR3 nucleotides: TGTGCCAGCAGTTTCGGGACCCCCGCTGTGAGCAATGAGCAGTTCTTC. Translation: CASSFGTPAVSNEQFF. The V call is TRBV27, the J call TRBJ2-1; D tentatively reads TRBD1 or TRBD2 (5 bases each). Germline V lookup: CDR1 MNHEY, CDR2 SMNVEV (reference sequence). CDR3 length equals 16 residues. V was cut by 3 bases and J by 6 bases, with 18 bases left in between.